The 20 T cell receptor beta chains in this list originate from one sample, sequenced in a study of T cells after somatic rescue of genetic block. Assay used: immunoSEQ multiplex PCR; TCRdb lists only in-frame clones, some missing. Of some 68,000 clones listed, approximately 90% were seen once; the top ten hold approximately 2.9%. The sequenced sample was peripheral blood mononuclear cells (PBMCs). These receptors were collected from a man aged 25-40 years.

CDR3 DNA sequence: TGTGCCAGCAGTTCTCCCGTGGGACAGGGTATATACGAGCAGTACTTC. Translation: CASSSPVGQGIYEQYF. V and J are TRBV5-4 and TRBJ2-7, with TRBD1 matching 9 bases. The CDR3 sequence is 16 residues long. CDR1 SGHNT and CDR2 YYREEE come from the germline V gene (reference sequence). V lost 5 bases and J lost 4; bases outside the gene matches: 13.

Here the CDR3 reads CSARRIEAFF. CDR3 DNA sequence: TGCAGTGCTAGAAGGATTGAAGCTTTCTTT. The chain is built from TRBV20-1 and TRBJ1-1, with D uncertain. Trimming removed 2 bases at V and 7 bases at J, with 5 bases between. CDR3 length: 10 residues. Germline V gives CDR1 DFQATT, CDR2 SNEGSKA (reference sequence).

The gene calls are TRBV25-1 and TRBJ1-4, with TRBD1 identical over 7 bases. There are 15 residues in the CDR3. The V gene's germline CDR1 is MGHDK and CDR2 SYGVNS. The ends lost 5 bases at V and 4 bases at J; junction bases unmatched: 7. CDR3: CASSNYRGVNEKLFF. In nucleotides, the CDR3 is TGTGCCAGCAGTAACTACAGGGGAGTTAATGAAAAACTGTTTTTT.

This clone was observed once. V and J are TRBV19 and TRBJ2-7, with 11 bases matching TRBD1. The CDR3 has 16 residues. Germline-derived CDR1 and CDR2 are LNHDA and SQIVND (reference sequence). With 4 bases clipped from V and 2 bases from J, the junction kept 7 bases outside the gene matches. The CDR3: CASSTVRDRGAYEQYF. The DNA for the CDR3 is TGTGCCAGTAGTACAGTCCGGGACAGGGGGGCCTACGAGCAGTACTTC. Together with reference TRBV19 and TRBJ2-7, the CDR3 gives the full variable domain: DGGITQSPKYLFRKEGQNVTLSCEQNLNHDAMYWYRQDPGQGLRLIYYSQIVNDFQKGDIAEGYSVSREKKESFPLTVTSAQKNPTAFYLCASSTVRDRGAYEQYFGPGTRLTVT.

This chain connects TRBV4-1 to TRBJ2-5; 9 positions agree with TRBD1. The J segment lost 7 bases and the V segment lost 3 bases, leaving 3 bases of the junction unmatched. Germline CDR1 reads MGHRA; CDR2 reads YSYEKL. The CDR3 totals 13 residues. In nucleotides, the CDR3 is TGCGCCAGCAGCCAGGGACAGGGTTTGACCCAGTACTTC. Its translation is CASSQGQGLTQYF.

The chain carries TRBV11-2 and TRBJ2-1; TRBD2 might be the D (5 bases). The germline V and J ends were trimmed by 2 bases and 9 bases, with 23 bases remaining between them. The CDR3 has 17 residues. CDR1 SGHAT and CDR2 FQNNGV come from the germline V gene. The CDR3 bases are TGTGCCAGCAGCTTAAACGGTGCGGCGGCTGGAGAGGGTGAGCAGTTCTTC. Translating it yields CASSLNGAAAGEGEQFF.

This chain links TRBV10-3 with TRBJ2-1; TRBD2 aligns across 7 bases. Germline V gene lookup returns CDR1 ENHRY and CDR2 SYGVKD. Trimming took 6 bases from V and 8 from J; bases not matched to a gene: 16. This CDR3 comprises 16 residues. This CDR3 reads CAIRGREGVDSDEQFF. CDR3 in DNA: TGTGCCATCAGGGGGAGGGAAGGAGTGGATAGTGATGAGCAGTTCTTC.

This CDR3 reads CASSPSAGQAETQYF. In nucleotides, the CDR3 is TGTGCCAGCAGCCCCTCAGCGGGGCAGGCCGAGACCCAGTACTTC. V usage is TRBV7-9 and J usage is TRBJ2-5, with 7 bases that match TRBD2. The CDR3 covers 15 residues. Germline-derived CDR1 and CDR2 are SEHNR and FQNEAQ (reference sequence). V lost 5 bases and J lost 5; bases outside the gene matches: 11.

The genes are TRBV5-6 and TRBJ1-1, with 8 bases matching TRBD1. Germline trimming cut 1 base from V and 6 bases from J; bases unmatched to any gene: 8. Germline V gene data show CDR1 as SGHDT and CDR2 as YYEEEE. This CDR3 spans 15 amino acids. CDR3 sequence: CASSLPYRGGAEAFF. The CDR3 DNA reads TGTGCCAGCAGCTTGCCCTACAGGGGGGGCGCTGAAGCTTTCTTT.

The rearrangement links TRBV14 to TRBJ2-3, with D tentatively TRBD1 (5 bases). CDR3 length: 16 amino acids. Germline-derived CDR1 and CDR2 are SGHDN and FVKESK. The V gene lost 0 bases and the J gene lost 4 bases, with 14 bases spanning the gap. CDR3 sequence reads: CASSQDPRQSPDTQYF. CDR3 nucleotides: TGTGCCAGCAGCCAAGATCCCCGACAGTCCCCAGATACGCAGTATTTT.

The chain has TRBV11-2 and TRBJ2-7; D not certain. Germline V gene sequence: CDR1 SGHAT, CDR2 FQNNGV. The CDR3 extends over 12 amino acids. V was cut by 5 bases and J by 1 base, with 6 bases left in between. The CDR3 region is CASSPSSYEQYF. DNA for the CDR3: TGTGCCAGCAGCCCCTCTTCCTACGAGCAGTACTTC.

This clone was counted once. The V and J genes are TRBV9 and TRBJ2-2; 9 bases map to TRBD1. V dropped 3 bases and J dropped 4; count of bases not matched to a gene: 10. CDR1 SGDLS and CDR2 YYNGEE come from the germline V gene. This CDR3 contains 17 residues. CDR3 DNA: TGTGCCAGCAGCGAGGGGTTGGGGACAGGGACCACCGGGGAGCTGTTTTTT. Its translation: CASSEGLGTGTTGELFF.

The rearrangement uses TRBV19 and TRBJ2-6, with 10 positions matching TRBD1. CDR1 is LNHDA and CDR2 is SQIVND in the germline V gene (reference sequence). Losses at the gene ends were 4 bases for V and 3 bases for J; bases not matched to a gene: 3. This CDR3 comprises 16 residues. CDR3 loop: CASSRQGAFGANVLTF. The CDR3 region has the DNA TGTGCCAGTAGTAGACAGGGGGCTTTTGGGGCCAACGTCCTGACTTTC.

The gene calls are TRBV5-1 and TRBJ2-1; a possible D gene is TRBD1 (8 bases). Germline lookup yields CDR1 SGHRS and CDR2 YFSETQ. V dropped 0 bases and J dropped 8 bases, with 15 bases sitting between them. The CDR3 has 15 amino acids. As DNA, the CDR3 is TGCGCCAGCAGCTTGGTCAGAACAGGGGGGGATGAGCAGTTCTTC. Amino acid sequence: CASSLVRTGGDEQFF.

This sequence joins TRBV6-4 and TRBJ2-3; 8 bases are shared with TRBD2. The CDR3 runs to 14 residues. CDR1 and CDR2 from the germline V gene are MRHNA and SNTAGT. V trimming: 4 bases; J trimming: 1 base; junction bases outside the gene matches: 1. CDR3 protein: CASSAAGGTDTQYF. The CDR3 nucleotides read TGTGCCAGCAGTGCAGCGGGAGGCACAGATACGCAGTATTTT.

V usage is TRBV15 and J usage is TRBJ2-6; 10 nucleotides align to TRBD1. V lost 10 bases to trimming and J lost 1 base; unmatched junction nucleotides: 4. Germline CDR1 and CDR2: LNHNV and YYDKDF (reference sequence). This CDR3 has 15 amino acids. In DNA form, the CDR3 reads TGTGCCAGCGGACAGGGGGAGTCTGGGGCCAACGTCCTGACTTTC. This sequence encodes CASGQGESGANVLTF.

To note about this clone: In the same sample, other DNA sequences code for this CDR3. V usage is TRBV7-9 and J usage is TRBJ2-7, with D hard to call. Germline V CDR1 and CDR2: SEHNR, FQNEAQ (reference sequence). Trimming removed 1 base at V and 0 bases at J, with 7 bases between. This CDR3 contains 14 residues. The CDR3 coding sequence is TGTGCCAGCAGCTTAGTTTCGAGCTCCTACGAGCAGTACTTC. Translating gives CASSLVSSSYEQYF.

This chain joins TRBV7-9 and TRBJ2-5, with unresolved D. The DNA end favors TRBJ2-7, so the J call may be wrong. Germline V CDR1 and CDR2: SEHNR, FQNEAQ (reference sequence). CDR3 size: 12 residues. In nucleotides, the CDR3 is TGTGCCAGCAGCCCCGACCAATCCGAGCAGTACTTC. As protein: CASSPDQSEQYF.

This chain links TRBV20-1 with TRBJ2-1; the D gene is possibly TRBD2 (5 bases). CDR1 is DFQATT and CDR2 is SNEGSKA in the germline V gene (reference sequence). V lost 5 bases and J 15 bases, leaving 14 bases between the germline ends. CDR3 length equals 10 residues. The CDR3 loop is CSALGLAPFF. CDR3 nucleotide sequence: TGCAGTGCTCTTGGACTGGCCCCGTTCTTC.

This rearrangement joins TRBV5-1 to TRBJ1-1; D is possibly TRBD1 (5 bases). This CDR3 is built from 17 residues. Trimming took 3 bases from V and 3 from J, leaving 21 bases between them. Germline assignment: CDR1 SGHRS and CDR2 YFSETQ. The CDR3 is CASSWDRLRGEDTEAFF. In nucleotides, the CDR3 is TGCGCCAGCAGCTGGGACCGTTTAAGGGGAGAGGACACTGAAGCTTTCTTT.